These 26 T cell receptor beta chains originate from one sample sequenced in a study of blood T cell repertoires in COVID-19. Sequenced by immunoSEQ multiplex PCR; TCRdb stores in-frame clones only, minus some. The repertoire includes a few hundred thousand clones, roughly 85% of them detected once, and 2.2% sits in the top ten. Input material: PBMCs or T cells enriched from blood (not recorded which). The origin of the receptors is a man aged 25-40 years who had recovered from COVID-19.

This clone was counted a few times. The chain links TRBV3-1 (or the pseudogene TRBV3-2) to TRBJ1-4; possibly TRBD1 for D (5 bases). This CDR3 has 20 residues. CDR1 and CDR2 from the germline V gene are LGHDT and YNNKEL (reference sequence). Deletions cut 0 bases from V and 3 bases from J, with 23 bases between. The CDR3 DNA reads as TGTGCCAGCAGCCAAGATTTCATCTCCGCTTATCAGGGTTCTAATGAAAAACTGTTTTTT. Protein: CASSQDFISAYQGSNEKLFF.

J is TRBJ1-6 and V is TRBV6-1; D is ambiguous. This CDR3 region has 12 residues. CDR1 is MNHNS and CDR2 is SASEGT in the germline V gene. Trimming left V 2 bases short and J 9 bases short, with 5 bases between. CDR3 protein: CASSELRSPLHF. The CDR3 DNA follows: TGTGCCAGCAGTGAATTGCGTTCACCCCTCCACTTT.

The gene calls are TRBV7-6 and TRBJ2-1, with D tentatively TRBD1 (5 bases). The CDR3 is made up of 14 amino acids. Germline CDR1 and CDR2: SGHVS and FNYEAQ. Between the trimmed V and J ends, which lost 5 bases and 4 bases, there was a span of 12 bases. CDR3 residues: CASSQVQGYNEQFF. The CDR3 nucleotides read TGTGCCAGCAGCCAAGTTCAGGGATACAATGAGCAGTTCTTC.

The chain couples TRBV5-6 to TRBJ2-7, with 8 bases matching TRBD1. The CDR3 is 13 residues long. Trimming at V came to 7 bases and at J to 5 bases, leaving 8 bases not matched to a gene. Germline V gene data show CDR1 as SGHDT and CDR2 as YYEEEE. CDR3 sequence reads: CASSEDRAHEQYF. CDR3 in DNA: TGTGCCAGCTCCGAGGACAGGGCCCACGAGCAGTACTTC. The entire variable domain, with the rest obtained from reference TRBV5-6 and TRBJ2-7, is as follows: DAGVTQSPTHLIKTRGQQVTLRCSPKSGHDTVSWYQQALGQGPQFIFQYYEEEERQRGNFPDRFSGHQFPNYSSELNVNALLLGDSALYLCASSEDRAHEQYFGPGTRLTVT.

The chain has TRBV24-1 and TRBJ1-6, with D perhaps TRBD1 (5 bases). V shed 8 bases and J shed 7 bases, with 11 bases lying between them. This CDR3 region has 13 residues. The V gene's germline CDR1 is KGHDR and CDR2 SFDVKD. The CDR3 DNA sequence: TGTGCCACCACGGCGGGGGGGAATTCACCCCTCCACTTT. Encoded protein: CATTAGGNSPLHF.

The chain links TRBV7-9 to TRBJ1-2, with TRBD1 matching 7 bases. This CDR3 region has 16 residues. The V gene end was trimmed by 5 bases and the J gene end by 1 base; junction bases not matched to a gene: 10. Germline loops: CDR1 SEHNR, CDR2 FQNEAQ (reference sequence). Written as DNA, the CDR3 is TGTGCCAGCAGCGGCGGACAGGACTTTATTAACTATGGCTACACCTTC. Its protein product is CASSGGQDFINYGYTF.

V gene TRBV11-1 combines with J gene TRBJ2-2; D remains unclear. V lost 5 bases and J 5 bases, leaving 12 bases between the germline ends. The germline CDR1 and CDR2 sequences are SGHAT and FQDESV (reference sequence). The CDR3 totals 14 residues. The CDR3 region has the DNA TGTGCCAGCAGCCTGACTCGGCAGACCGGGGAGCTGTTTTTT. Translating gives CASSLTRQTGELFF.

The table lists this clone with a count of one. This sequence joins TRBV5-1 and TRBJ2-4; 8 bases match TRBD1. Germline V gene data show CDR1 as SGHRS and CDR2 as YFSETQ. J was trimmed by 5 bases and V by 1 base; bases with no gene match: 5. The CDR3 runs 15 residues. Here the CDR3 DNA reads TGCGCCAGCAGCTTGAGGACAGGGCCCGAAAACATTCAGTACTTC. This codes for CASSLRTGPENIQYF.

This rearrangement joins TRBV6-5 to TRBJ2-1, with D uncertain. Germline V gene sequence: CDR1 MNHEY, CDR2 SVGAGI. Deletions cut 6 bases from V and 5 bases from J, with 17 bases between. This CDR3 has 15 amino acids. CDR3 bases: TGTGCCAGCAGGAAGGCACCAGGAATGGACAATGAGCAGTTCTTC. It encodes CASRKAPGMDNEQFF.

This chain links TRBV4-1 with TRBJ1-1, with D unresolved. This CDR3 is 15 amino acids long. Germline V gene data show CDR1 as MGHRA and CDR2 as YSYEKL. V lost 0 bases, J lost 6 bases, and 14 bases lay in between. CDR3 DNA: TGCGCCAGCAGCCAAGAGAGGGTGGGTATCGCTGAAGCTTTCTTT. This sequence encodes CASSQERVGIAEAFF.

The rearrangement links TRBV11-2 to TRBJ2-2, with 8 bases that match TRBD1. The CDR3 has 16 amino acids. Germline V CDR1 and CDR2: SGHAT, FQNNGV. J was trimmed by 4 bases and V by 0 bases; bases with no gene match: 4. CDR3 coding DNA: TGTGCCAGCAGCTTAGAGGCAGGGGGCGGCACCGGGGAGCTGTTTTTT. Its protein is CASSLEAGGGTGELFF.

The chain recombines TRBV30 with TRBJ1-2; 7 nucleotides agree with TRBD1. The CDR3 runs to 15 residues. The trim removed 3 bases at V and 8 bases at J, leaving 15 bases unmatched. Germline-derived CDR1 and CDR2 are GTSNPN and SVGIG (reference sequence). In nucleotides, the CDR3 is TGTGCCTGGAGGCAGCAGGGACAGCTTACAGGAGGCTACACCTTC. Protein: CAWRQQGQLTGGYTF.

The V gene is TRBV4-2, the J gene TRBJ1-2; TRBD1 might be the D (6 bases). V was pared by 3 bases and J by 1 base, with 9 bases between. Looked up from germline, CDR1 is LGHNA and CDR2 is YNFKEQ. The CDR3 covers 14 residues. The CDR3 protein is CASSQDRYNYGYTF. For the CDR3, the DNA is TGTGCCAGCAGCCAGGACAGATATAACTATGGCTACACCTTC.

The DNA for the CDR3 is TGCGCCAGCAGCACGACAGGGGCGGAGACCCAGTACTTC. Its protein product is CASSTTGAETQYF. The genes are TRBV5-1 and TRBJ2-5; 8 nucleotides line up with TRBD1. Per the germline V gene, CDR1 is SGHRS and CDR2 is YFSETQ. The CDR3 runs 13 residues. Trimming took 4 bases from V and 5 from J; bases not matched to a gene: 4.

J is TRBJ2-2 and V is TRBV6-1, with 8 bases that match TRBD1. Trimming took 2 bases from V and 5 from J; bases not matched to a gene: 1. Per the germline V gene, CDR1 is MNHNS and CDR2 is SASEGT. CDR3 length equals 14 residues. The CDR3 bases are TGTGCCAGCAGTGAAACAGGGGGAACCGGGGAGCTGTTTTTT. It yields the protein CASSETGGTGELFF.

This sequence joins TRBV7-3 and TRBJ1-1; D is unclear. The CDR3 has 14 amino acids. Germline assignment: CDR1 SGHTA and CDR2 FQGTGA. The V end was cut by 5 bases, the J end by 10 bases, with 20 bases between. The CDR3 is CASSPTAAGGGAFF. The CDR3 coding sequence is TGTGCCAGCAGCCCCACCGCGGCAGGAGGAGGAGCTTTCTTT. Drawing the rest from reference TRBV7-3 and TRBJ1-1, the complete variable domain is GAGVSQTPSNKVTEKGKYVELRCDPISGHTALYWYRQSLGQGPEFLIYFQGTGAADDSGLPNDRFFAVRPEGSVSTLKIQRTERGDSAVYLCASSPTAAGGGAFFGQGTRLTVV.

The rearrangement uses TRBV30 and TRBJ2-3; TRBD1 agrees at 7 bases. This CDR3 is 16 amino acids long. The germline gives CDR1 GTSNPN, CDR2 SVGIG (reference sequence). The ends lost 2 bases at V and 0 bases at J; junction bases unmatched: 8. CDR3 bases: TGTGCCTGGAGTAACGAAGGACAGGCTAGCACAGATACGCAGTATTTT. It yields the protein CAWSNEGQASTDTQYF.

V and J are TRBV21-1 and TRBJ2-2; the D call TRBD1 from the table was never checked on the DNA. TRBV21-1 is a recognized pseudogene. CDR3 length: 15 residues. CDR3 amino acids: CASSTGQGGTGELFF. In DNA form, the CDR3 reads TGTGCCAGCAGCACTGGACAGGGAGGCACCGGGGAGCTGTTTTTT.

The chain has TRBV19 and TRBJ2-7, with 9 bases identical to TRBD2. Per the germline V gene, CDR1 is LNHDA and CDR2 is SQIVND (reference sequence). The CDR3 extends over 13 amino acids. The ends lost 6 bases at V and 7 bases at J; junction bases unmatched: 7. CDR3 nucleotides: TGTGCCAGTAGAACAGTAGCGGGGGAAGAGCAGTACTTC. This gives the protein CASRTVAGEEQYF.

The gene calls are TRBV6-5 and TRBJ1-2, with D unclear. Germline CDR1 MNHEY, CDR2 SVGAGI. CDR3 length equals 14 residues. The V end was cut by 0 bases, the J end by 8 bases, with 13 bases between. CDR3 in amino acids: CASSYSYGEGGYTF. CDR3 nucleotide sequence: TGTGCCAGCAGTTACTCCTATGGAGAGGGAGGCTACACCTTC.

Here the CDR3 reads CASSRRGGSNSNYGYTF. The CDR3 DNA is TGTGCCAGCAGCCGGAGGGGGGGCTCCAATTCTAACTATGGCTACACCTTC. The V call is TRBV7-2, the J call TRBJ1-2, with D perhaps matching TRBD1 (6 bases). V lost 5 bases and J lost 0, with 19 bases in between. The germline V gene encodes CDR1 SGHTA and CDR2 FQGNSA. CDR3 length: 17 residues.

The V call is TRBV10-3, the J call TRBJ2-3; 9 bases are a match to TRBD1. The germline CDR1 and CDR2 sequences are ENHRY and SYGVKD. Unmatched junction bases numbered 10, after V lost 1 base and J lost 5 bases. This CDR3 contains 17 residues. The CDR3: CAISELEQGASGDTQYF. The CDR3 nucleotides are TGTGCCATCAGTGAGTTGGAACAGGGGGCATCGGGAGATACGCAGTATTTT.

CDR3 coding DNA: TGTGCCAGCAGCCGAGTGAAATCCAGGGTTAAGGACACTGAAGCTTTCTTT. It encodes CASSRVKSRVKDTEAFF. V is TRBV5-6 and J is TRBJ1-1, with TRBD1 as a possible D gene (5 bases). Germline V gene lookup returns CDR1 SGHDT and CDR2 YYEEEE. CDR3 length: 17 amino acids. V gave up 4 bases and J gave up 3 bases, with 22 bases separating them.

The chain employs TRBV5-5 and TRBJ2-5, with TRBD2 matching over 13 bases. Germline V lookup: CDR1 SGHKS, CDR2 YYEKEE (reference sequence). The CDR3 has 15 amino acids. Losses at the gene ends were 4 bases for V and 6 bases for J; bases not matched to a gene: 6. This chain's CDR3 is CASSPGTSGVKTQYF. Here the CDR3 DNA reads TGTGCCAGCAGCCCCGGGACTAGCGGGGTAAAGACCCAGTACTTC.

The chain is built from TRBV9 and TRBJ1-5; D may be TRBD1 (5 bases). V was shortened by 0 bases and J by 7 bases, with 14 bases between the two germline ends. Germline-derived CDR1 and CDR2 are SGDLS and YYNGEE. The CDR3 has 15 residues. The CDR3 DNA sequence: TGTGCCAGCAGCGTAGAGGGCAGGGTTGGGCAGCCCCAGCATTTT. It codes for CASSVEGRVGQPQHF.

The genes are TRBV19 and TRBJ2-7, with 8 nucleotides matching TRBD1. V shed 1 base and J 7 bases; nucleotides not matched to a gene: 9. Germline CDR1 is LNHDA and CDR2 is SQIVND (reference sequence). CDR3 size: 15 residues. DNA for the CDR3: TGTGCCAGTAGTATAGCCGGGACAGGAGGAGCTGAGCAGTACTTC. Translation gives CASSIAGTGGAEQYF.